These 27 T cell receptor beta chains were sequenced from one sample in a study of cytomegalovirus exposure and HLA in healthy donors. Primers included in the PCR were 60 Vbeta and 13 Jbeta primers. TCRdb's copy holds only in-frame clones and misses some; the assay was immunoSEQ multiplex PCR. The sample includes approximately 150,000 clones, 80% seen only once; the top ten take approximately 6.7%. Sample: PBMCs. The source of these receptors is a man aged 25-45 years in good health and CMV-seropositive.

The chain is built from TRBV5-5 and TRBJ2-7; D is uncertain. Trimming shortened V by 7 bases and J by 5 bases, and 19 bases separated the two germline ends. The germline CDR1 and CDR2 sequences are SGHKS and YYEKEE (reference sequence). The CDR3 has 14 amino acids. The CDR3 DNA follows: TGTGCCAGCCTCATCCCGAGCAGGCCGCACGAGCAGTACTTC. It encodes CASLIPSRPHEQYF.

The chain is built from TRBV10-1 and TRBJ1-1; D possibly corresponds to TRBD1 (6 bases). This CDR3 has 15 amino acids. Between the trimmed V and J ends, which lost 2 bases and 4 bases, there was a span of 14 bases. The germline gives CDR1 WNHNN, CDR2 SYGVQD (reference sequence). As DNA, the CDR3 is TGCGCCAGCAGTGAGGAAAGCCGAGGGGGCACTGAAGCTTTCTTT. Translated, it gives CASSEESRGGTEAFF.

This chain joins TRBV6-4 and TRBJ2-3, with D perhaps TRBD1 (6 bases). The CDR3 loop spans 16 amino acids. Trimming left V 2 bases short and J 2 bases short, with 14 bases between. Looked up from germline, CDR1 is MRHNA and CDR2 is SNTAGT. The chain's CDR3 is CASSDIGGTHTDTQYF. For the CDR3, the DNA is TGTGCCAGCAGTGACATTGGGGGCACACACACAGATACGCAGTATTTT.

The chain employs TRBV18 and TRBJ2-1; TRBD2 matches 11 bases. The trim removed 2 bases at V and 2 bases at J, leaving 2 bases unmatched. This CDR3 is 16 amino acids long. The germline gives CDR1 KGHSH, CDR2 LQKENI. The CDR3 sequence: CASSPMTSGAYNEQFF. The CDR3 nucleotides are TGTGCCAGCTCACCAATGACTAGCGGGGCCTACAATGAGCAGTTCTTC.

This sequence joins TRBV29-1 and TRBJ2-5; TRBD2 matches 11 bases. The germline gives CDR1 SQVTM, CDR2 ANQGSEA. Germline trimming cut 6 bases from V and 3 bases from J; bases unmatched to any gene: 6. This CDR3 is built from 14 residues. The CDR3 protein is CSVRGLAEEETQYF. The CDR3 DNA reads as TGCAGCGTCCGGGGACTAGCGGAAGAAGAGACCCAGTACTTC.

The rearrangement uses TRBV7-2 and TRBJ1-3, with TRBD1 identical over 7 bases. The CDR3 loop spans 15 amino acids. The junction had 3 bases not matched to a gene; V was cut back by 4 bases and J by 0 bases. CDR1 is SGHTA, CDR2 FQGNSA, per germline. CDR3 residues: CASSSDRISGNTIYF. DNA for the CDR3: TGTGCCAGCAGCTCGGACAGGATCTCTGGAAACACCATATATTTT. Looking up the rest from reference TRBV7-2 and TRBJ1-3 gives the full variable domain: GAGVSQSPSNKVTEKGKDVELRCDPISGHTALYWYRQSLGQGLEFLIYFQGNSAPDKSGLPSDRFSAERTGGSVSTLTIQRTQQEDSAVYLCASSSDRISGNTIYFGEGSWLTVV.

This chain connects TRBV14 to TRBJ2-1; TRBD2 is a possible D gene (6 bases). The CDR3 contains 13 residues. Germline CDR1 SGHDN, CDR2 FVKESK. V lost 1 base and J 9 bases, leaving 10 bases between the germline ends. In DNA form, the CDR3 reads TGTGCCAGCAGCCAAGTGGTGGGGGGTGAGCAGTTCTTC. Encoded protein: CASSQVVGGEQFF.

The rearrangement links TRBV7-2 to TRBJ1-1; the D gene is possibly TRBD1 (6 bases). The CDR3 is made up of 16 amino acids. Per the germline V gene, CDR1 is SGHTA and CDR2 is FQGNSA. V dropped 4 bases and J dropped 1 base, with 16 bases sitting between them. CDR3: CASSSLTGTRNTEAFF. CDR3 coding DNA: TGTGCCAGCAGCTCACTTACAGGGACCCGGAACACTGAAGCTTTCTTT. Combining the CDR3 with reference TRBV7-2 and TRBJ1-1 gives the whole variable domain GAGVSQSPSNKVTEKGKDVELRCDPISGHTALYWYRQSLGQGLEFLIYFQGNSAPDKSGLPSDRFSAERTGGSVSTLTIQRTQQEDSAVYLCASSSLTGTRNTEAFFGQGTRLTVV.

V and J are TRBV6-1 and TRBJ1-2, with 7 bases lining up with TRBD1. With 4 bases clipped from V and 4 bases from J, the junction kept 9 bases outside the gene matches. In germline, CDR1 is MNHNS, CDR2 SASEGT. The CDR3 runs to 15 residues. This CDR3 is CASSVKGQRTYGYTF. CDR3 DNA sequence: TGTGCCAGCAGTGTAAAGGGACAGCGGACCTATGGCTACACCTTC.

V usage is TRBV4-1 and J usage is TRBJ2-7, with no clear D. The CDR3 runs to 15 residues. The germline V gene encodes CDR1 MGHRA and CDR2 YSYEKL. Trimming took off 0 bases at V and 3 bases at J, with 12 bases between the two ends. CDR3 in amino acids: CASSQDKTVFYEQYF. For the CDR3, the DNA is TGCGCCAGCAGCCAAGATAAAACAGTGTTCTACGAGCAGTACTTC.

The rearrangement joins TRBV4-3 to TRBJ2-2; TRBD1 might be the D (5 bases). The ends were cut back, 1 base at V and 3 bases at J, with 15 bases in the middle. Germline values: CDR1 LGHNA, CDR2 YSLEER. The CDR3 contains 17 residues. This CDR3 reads CASSQVVGRSDTGELFF. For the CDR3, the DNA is TGCGCCAGCAGCCAAGTCGTGGGGCGCTCGGACACCGGGGAGCTGTTTTTT.

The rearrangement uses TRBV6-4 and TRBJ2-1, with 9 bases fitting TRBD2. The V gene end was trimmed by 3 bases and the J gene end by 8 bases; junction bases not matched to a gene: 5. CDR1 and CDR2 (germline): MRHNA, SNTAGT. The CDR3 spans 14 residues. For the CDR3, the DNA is TGTGCCAGCAGTGAATTTGGACTAGCGCATGAGCAGTTCTTC. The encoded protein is CASSEFGLAHEQFF.

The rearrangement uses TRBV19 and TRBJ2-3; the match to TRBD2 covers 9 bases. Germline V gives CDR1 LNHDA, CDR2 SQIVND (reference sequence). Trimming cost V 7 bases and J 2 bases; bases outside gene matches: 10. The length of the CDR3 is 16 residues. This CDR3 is CASTGLAGADTDTQYF. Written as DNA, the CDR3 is TGTGCCAGTACCGGGTTAGCGGGAGCCGACACAGATACGCAGTATTTT.

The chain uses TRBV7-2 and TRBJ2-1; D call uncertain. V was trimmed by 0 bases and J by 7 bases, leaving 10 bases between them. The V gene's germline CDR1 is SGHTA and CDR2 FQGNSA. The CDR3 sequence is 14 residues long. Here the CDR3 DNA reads TGTGCCAGCAGCTTAGCGGGCTTTGGTAATGAGCAGTTCTTC. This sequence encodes CASSLAGFGNEQFF.

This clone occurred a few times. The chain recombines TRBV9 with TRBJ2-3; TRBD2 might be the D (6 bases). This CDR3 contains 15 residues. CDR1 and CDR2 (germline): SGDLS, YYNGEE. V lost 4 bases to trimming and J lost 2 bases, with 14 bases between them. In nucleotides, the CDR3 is TGTGCCAGCAGCAGGCGGGACTCATCCACAGATACGCAGTATTTT. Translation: CASSRRDSSTDTQYF.

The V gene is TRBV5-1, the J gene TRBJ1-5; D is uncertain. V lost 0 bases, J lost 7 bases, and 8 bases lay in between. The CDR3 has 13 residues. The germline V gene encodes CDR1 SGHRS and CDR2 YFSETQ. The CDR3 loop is CASSLDSGQPQHF. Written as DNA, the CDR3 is TGCGCCAGCAGCTTGGACAGTGGCCAGCCCCAGCATTTT.

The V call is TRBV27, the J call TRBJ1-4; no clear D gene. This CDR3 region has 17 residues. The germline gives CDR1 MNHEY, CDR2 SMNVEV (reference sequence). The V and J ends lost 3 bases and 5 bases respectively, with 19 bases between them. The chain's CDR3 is CASSFSPRPGGNEKLFF. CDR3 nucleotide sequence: TGTGCCAGCAGTTTTTCCCCCCGCCCGGGTGGGAATGAAAAACTGTTTTTT.

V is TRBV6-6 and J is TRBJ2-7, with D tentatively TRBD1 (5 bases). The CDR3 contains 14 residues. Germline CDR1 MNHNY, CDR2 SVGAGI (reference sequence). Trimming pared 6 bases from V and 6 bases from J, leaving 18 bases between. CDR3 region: CASRQTVVSGEQYF. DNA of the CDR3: TGTGCCAGCAGACAGACAGTAGTGTCGGGCGAGCAGTACTTC.

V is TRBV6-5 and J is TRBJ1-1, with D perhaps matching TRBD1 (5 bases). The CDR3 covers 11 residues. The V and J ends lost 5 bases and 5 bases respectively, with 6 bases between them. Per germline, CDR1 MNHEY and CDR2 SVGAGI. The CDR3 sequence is CASSGTTEAFF. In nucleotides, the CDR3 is TGTGCCAGCAGTGGGACTACTGAAGCTTTCTTT.

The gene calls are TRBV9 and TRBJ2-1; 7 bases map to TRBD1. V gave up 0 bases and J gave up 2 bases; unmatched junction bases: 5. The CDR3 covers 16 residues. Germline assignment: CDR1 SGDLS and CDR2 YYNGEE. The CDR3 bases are TGTGCCAGCAGCGTAGAATTCCAGGGGGCCTACAATGAGCAGTTCTTC. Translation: CASSVEFQGAYNEQFF.

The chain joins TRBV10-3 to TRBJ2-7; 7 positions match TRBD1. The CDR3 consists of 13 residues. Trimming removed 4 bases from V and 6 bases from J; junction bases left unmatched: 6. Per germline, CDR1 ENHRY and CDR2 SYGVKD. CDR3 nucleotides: TGTGCCATCAGTGGGACTTCAGGGGGCGAGCAGTACTTC. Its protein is CAISGTSGGEQYF.

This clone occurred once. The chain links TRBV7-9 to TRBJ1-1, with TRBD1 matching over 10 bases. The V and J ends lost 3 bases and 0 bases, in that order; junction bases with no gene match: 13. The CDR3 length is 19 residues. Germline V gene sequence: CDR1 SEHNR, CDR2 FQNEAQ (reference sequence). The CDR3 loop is CASSFQSLGGQGMNTEAFF. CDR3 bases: TGTGCCAGCAGCTTCCAGTCCCTCGGGGGACAGGGGATGAACACTGAAGCTTTCTTT. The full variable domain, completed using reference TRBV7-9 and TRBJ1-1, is DTGVSQNPRHKITKRGQNVTFRCDPISEHNRLYWYRQTLGQGPEFLTYFQNEAQLEKSRLLSDRFSAERPKGSFSTLEIQRTEQGDSAMYLCASSFQSLGGQGMNTEAFFGQGTRLTVV.

CDR3 in DNA: TGTGCCAGTAGTACGGCACAGGGGGGGCCTGGGGCCAACGTCCTGACTTTC. Translated, it gives CASSTAQGGPGANVLTF. V gene TRBV19 combines with J gene TRBJ2-6; TRBD1 might be the D (8 bases). CDR3 length: 17 amino acids. Germline loops: CDR1 LNHDA, CDR2 SQIVND (reference sequence). Trimming took 4 bases from V and 2 from J, leaving 15 bases between them.

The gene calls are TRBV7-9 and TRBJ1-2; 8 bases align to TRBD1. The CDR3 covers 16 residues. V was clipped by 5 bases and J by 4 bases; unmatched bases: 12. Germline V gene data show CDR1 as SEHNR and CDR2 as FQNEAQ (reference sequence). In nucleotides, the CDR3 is TGTGCCAGCAGCATAGGACAGGGAGGACTTAGCTATGGCTACACCTTC. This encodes CASSIGQGGLSYGYTF.

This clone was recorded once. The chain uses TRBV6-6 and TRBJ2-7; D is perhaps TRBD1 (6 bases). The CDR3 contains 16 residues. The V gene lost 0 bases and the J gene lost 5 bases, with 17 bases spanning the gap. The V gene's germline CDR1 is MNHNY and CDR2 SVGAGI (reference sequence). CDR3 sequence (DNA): TGTGCCAGCAGTTACTCCCGAGCCAAACAGGGCCACGAGCAGTACTTC. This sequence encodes CASSYSRAKQGHEQYF.

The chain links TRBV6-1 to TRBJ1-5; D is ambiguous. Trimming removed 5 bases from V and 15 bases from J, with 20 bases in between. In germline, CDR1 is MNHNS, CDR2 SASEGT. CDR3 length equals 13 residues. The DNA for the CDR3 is TGTGCCAGCAGTCCGACGGGGATTTTCCTGCTGCATTTT. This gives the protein CASSPTGIFLLHF.

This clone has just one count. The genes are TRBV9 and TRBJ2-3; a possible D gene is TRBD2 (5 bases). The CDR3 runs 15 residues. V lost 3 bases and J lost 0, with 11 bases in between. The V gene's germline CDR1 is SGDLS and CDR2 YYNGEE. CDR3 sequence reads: CASSGLGSSTDTQYF. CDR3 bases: TGTGCCAGCAGCGGTTTAGGGAGTAGCACAGATACGCAGTATTTT. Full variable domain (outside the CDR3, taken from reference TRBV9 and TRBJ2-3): DSGVTQTPKHLITATGQRVTLRCSPRSGDLSVYWYQQSLDQGLQFLIQYYNGEERAKGNILERFSAQQFPDLHSELNLSSLELGDSALYFCASSGLGSSTDTQYFGPGTRLTVL.